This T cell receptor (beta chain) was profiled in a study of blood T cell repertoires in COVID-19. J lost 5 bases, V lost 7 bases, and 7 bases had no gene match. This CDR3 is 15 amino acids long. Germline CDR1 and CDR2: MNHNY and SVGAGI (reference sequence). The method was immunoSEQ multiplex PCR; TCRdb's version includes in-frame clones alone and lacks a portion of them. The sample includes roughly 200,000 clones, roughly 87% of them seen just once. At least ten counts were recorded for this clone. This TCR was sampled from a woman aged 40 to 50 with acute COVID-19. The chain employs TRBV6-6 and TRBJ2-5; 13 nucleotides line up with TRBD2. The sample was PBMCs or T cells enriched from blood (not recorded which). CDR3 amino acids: CASTPLAGGLETQYF. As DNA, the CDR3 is TGTGCCAGCACCCCACTAGCGGGAGGGCTGGAGACCCAGTACTTC.